The 8 T cell receptor beta chains below were found in one sample sequenced in a study of synovial regulatory T cells in juvenile arthritis. Libraries were prepared by immunoSEQ multiplex PCR; TCRdb keeps only in-frame clonotypes and omits some of them. In all, the sample yields around 2,600 clones. Each patient with active arthritis gave synovial fluid along with matched peripheral blood. Sequences were obtained from Treg cells from the synovium. The receptor source for this set is a donor aged 2-35 years with juvenile idiopathic arthritis.

The V gene is TRBV25-1, the J gene TRBJ1-4; no DNA is available, so the TRBD1 call from TCRdb remains unchecked. The CDR3 contains 16 residues. Only the protein sequence is given. Per the germline V gene, CDR1 is MGHDK and CDR2 is SYGVNS. This chain's CDR3 is CASSDRVGSTNEKLFF.

The rearrangement joins TRBV5-4 to TRBJ2-1; TCRdb selects TRBD2, and the lack of DNA leaves this call unchecked. CDR1 is SGHNT and CDR2 is YYREEE in the germline V gene (reference sequence). CDR3 size: 16 residues. No nucleotide data were recorded. CDR3 in amino acids: CASSGGLAGLINEQFF.

The chain links TRBV7-9 to TRBJ2-6. This CDR3 has 19 amino acids. A DNA sequence was not provided. CDR1 and CDR2 (germline): SEHNR, FQNEAQ (reference sequence). CDR3: CASSDRRGFYFAGANVLTF.

This clone is classed as medium-sized by frequency. V and J are TRBV9 and TRBJ2-3; TCRdb calls TRBD2, which cannot be checked without DNA. This CDR3 comprises 15 residues. No coding sequence is recorded. CDR1 SGDLS and CDR2 YYNGEE come from the germline V gene. CDR3 in amino acids: CASSVVRGSRDTQYF.

The rearrangement links TRBV11-2 to TRBJ2-7; the D call from TCRdb, TRBD2, cannot be confirmed without DNA. This CDR3 is built from 15 residues. No DNA was logged. Germline CDR1 SGHAT, CDR2 FQNNGV. The CDR3 here is CASTPGGTSGFEQYF.

The V call is TRBV2, the J call TRBJ2-3. Germline CDR1 SNHLY, CDR2 FYNNEI. CDR3 length equals 14 residues. There is no recorded DNA. The chain's CDR3 is CASRRGPVTDTQYF.

The rearrangement links TRBV6-5 to TRBJ1-2; TCRdb proposes TRBD1, but this gene call is untestable without DNA. CDR3 length: 13 residues. No DNA has been recorded. Germline V gene data show CDR1 as MNHEY and CDR2 as SVGAGI. The CDR3 loop is CASRTVLDYGYTF.

The rearrangement links TRBV4-1 to TRBJ2-5; TCRdb outputs TRBD2, but without DNA this stays unchecked. This CDR3 is 15 amino acids long. The entry carries no DNA sequence. Per the germline V gene, CDR1 is MGHRA and CDR2 is YSYEKL. CDR3 loop: CASSQSHLSPGEQYF.